Below are 10 T cell receptor beta chains sequenced from a single sample in a study of control samples from healthy donors and cancer patients (dated by TCRdb to 2020 to 2022). Receptors were amplified or captured by the immunoSEQ multiplex PCR assay. Held by TCRdb, this immuneACCESS table contains in-frame sequences only and omits some clones. Under half of the omission traces to an unresolved V gene where checked; the cause of the rest is unknown. This sample comprises 77,000 or so clones, 91% of them detected only once. 15% to 19% of the sample is held by the ten biggest clonotypes. The sample taken for sequencing was blood. The receptors were sampled from a man aged 25 to 40 in good health.

The gene calls are TRBV28 and TRBJ2-3; a possible D gene is TRBD1 (6 bases). Trimming removed 5 bases at V and 8 bases at J, with 14 bases between. Germline CDR1 and CDR2: MDHEN and SYDVKM. This CDR3 has 13 residues. The chain's CDR3 is CASSGLGAGTQYF. The CDR3 bases are TGTGCCAGCAGTGGCCTGGGGGCGGGTACGCAGTATTTT.

The V call is TRBV10-3, the J call TRBJ1-6; D is perhaps TRBD1 (6 bases). There are 15 residues in the CDR3. The V gene's germline CDR1 is ENHRY and CDR2 SYGVKD. Between the trimmed V and J ends, which lost 5 bases and 7 bases, there was a span of 15 bases. CDR3 region: CAISRGGLGNSPLHF. CDR3 coding DNA: TGTGCCATCAGTAGGGGGGGACTGGGAAATTCACCCCTCCACTTT.

The genes are TRBV12-3 or TRBV12-4 and TRBJ1-2; tentative D call: TRBD1 (5 bases). This CDR3 comprises 11 residues. The V gene lost 6 bases and the J gene lost 7 bases, with 9 bases spanning the gap. The DNA for the CDR3 is TGTGCCAGCAGCCGGGGCGGTGGCTACACCTTC. Translated, it gives CASSRGGGYTF.

This chain connects TRBV5-4 to TRBJ1-2; TRBD1 matches 8 bases. V lost 4 bases to trimming and J lost 1 base; unmatched junction nucleotides: 6. CDR1 and CDR2 from the germline V gene are SGHNT and YYREEE (reference sequence). The CDR3 runs to 15 residues. This CDR3 reads CASSQPTGVNYGYTF. DNA for the CDR3: TGTGCCAGCAGCCAACCGACAGGGGTTAACTATGGCTACACCTTC.

The chain couples TRBV9 to TRBJ1-3; a possible D gene is TRBD1 (5 bases). The CDR3 consists of 16 residues. V shed 4 bases and J shed 0 bases, with 14 bases lying between them. Germline-derived CDR1 and CDR2 are SGDLS and YYNGEE. This CDR3 reads CASSPQIGGSGNTIYF. The CDR3 bases are TGTGCCAGCAGCCCCCAGATCGGGGGCTCTGGAAACACCATATATTTT.

The rearrangement joins TRBV5-1 to TRBJ2-3; 7 bases map to TRBD1. Germline values: CDR1 SGHRS, CDR2 YFSETQ. V was clipped by 0 bases and J by 3 bases; unmatched bases: 4. This CDR3 is built from 15 residues. Here the CDR3 reads CASSLGDSYTDTQYF. In nucleotides, the CDR3 is TGCGCCAGCAGCTTGGGGGACAGCTATACAGATACGCAGTATTTT. Full variable domain (missing parts from reference TRBV5-1 and TRBJ2-3): KAGVTQTPRYLIKTRGQQVTLSCSPISGHRSVSWYQQTPGQGLQFLFEYFSETQRNKGNFPGRFSGRQFSNSRSEMNVSTLELGDSALYLCASSLGDSYTDTQYFGPGTRLTVL.

The chain has TRBV27 and TRBJ2-7; the D gene could be TRBD1 or TRBD2 (5 bases each). This CDR3 has 15 residues. The germline V gene encodes CDR1 MNHEY and CDR2 SMNVEV (reference sequence). The ends were cut back, 2 bases at V and 4 bases at J, with 15 bases in the middle. CDR3 amino acids: CASSLKGPGGYEQYF. The CDR3 DNA is TGTGCCAGCAGTTTAAAGGGACCTGGGGGATACGAGCAGTACTTC.

This sequence joins TRBV19 and TRBJ2-3, with D maybe TRBD2 (5 bases). This CDR3 region has 13 residues. Germline CDR1 reads LNHDA; CDR2 reads SQIVND (reference sequence). V was clipped by 7 bases and J by 2 bases, with 10 bases between them. The CDR3 region is CASKPGDTDTQYF. CDR3 nucleotides: TGTGCCAGTAAACCCGGGGACACAGATACGCAGTATTTT.

This chain connects TRBV7-9 to TRBJ1-4, with a weak D call TRBD1 (6 bases). CDR1 SEHNR and CDR2 FQNEAQ come from the germline V gene (reference sequence). The CDR3 is 13 amino acids. V was trimmed by 10 bases and J by 4 bases, leaving 13 bases between them. The CDR3 coding sequence is TGTGCCACGTCGGGACAAAGTAATGAAAAACTGTTTTTT. It yields the protein CATSGQSNEKLFF.

V and J are TRBV9 and TRBJ1-4; D not resolved. This CDR3 is built from 18 residues. The germline CDR1 and CDR2 sequences are SGDLS and YYNGEE. V lost 0 bases and J lost 0, with 15 bases in between. CDR3 protein: CASSVGLLGRPTNEKLFF. CDR3 DNA: TGTGCCAGCAGCGTAGGGCTCCTAGGACGGCCAACTAATGAAAAACTGTTTTTT.